This is a list of T cell receptor beta chains from one sample in a study of siplizumab effects on memory and regulatory T cells. Produced via immunoSEQ multiplex PCR; TCRdb's table is partial and in-frame only. The data hold some 99,000 clones, with just over 90% observed a single time. The source material was Tregs sorted from blood. These receptors were obtained from a human donor in good health. The CDR3 runs from the conserved cysteine through the conserved F or W. D genes are given only for firm matches. Rows may omit the clone size; those that give it use once, few, many or a size class.

NA,TRBD2,TRBV2,TRBJ2-2,CASSEALWGTSGTGELFF,TGTGCCAGCAGTGAAGCGCTTTGGGGGACTAGCGGGACCGGGGAGCTGTTTTTT
NA,NA,TRBV5-6,TRBJ1-2,CASSLLTDGYTF,TGTGCCAGCAGCTTGCTGACAGATGGCTACACCTTC
few,NA,TRBV18,TRBJ1-1,CASSRATANTEAFF,TGTGCCAGCTCCCGAGCTACGGCGAACACTGAAGCTTTCTTT
NA,NA,TRBV6-5,TRBJ1-1,CASSYLGVATEAFF,TGTGCCAGCAGTTACCTGGGGGTGGCGACTGAAGCTTTCTTT
NA,NA,TRBV5-1,TRBJ1-2,CASSLAGSGSYGYTF,TGCGCCAGCAGCTTGGCCGGATCAGGGTCCTATGGCTACACCTTC
NA,TRBD2,TRBV5-5,TRBJ2-1,CASTRTSGDYNEQFF,TGTGCCAGCACCCGGACTAGCGGGGATTACAATGAGCAGTTCTTC
NA,NA,TRBV5-1,TRBJ2-7,CASSSASSYEQYF,TGCGCCAGCAGCTCGGCGTCCTCCTACGAGCAGTACTTC
NA,NA,TRBV6-6,TRBJ1-3,CASASRPPRENTIYF,TGTGCCAGCGCCTCCCGTCCCCCGCGCGAAAACACCATATATTTT
NA,NA,TRBV6-1,TRBJ2-7,CASSEGLGRSYEQYF,TGTGCCAGCAGTGAGGGATTGGGCAGATCCTACGAGCAGTACTTC
NA,TRBD1,TRBV5-1,TRBJ2-7,CASSLSPGTGYEQYF,TGCGCCAGCAGCTTGAGCCCCGGGACAGGGTACGAGCAGTACTTC
NA,NA,TRBV7-2,TRBJ2-7,CASSFTIVGAYEQYF,TGTGCCAGCAGCTTCACGATTGTAGGGGCCTACGAGCAGTACTTC
NA,NA,TRBV29-1,TRBJ2-5,CSVGMGASGQETQYF,TGCAGCGTTGGCATGGGGGCTAGCGGCCAAGAGACCCAGTACTTC
NA,NA,TRBV18,TRBJ2-5,CASSQIQETQYF,TGTGCCAGCTCCCAGATCCAAGAGACCCAGTACTTC
once,TRBD1,TRBV10-3,TRBJ1-2,CAISEPGQGINYGYTF,TGTGCCATCAGTGAGCCAGGACAGGGAATAAACTATGGCTACACCTTC
NA,NA,TRBV18,TRBJ2-5,CASSPRGETQYF,TGTGCCAGCTCACCAAGGGGCGAGACCCAGTACTTC
NA,TRBD1,TRBV5-5,TRBJ1-2,CASSDGTGWGYGYTF,TGTGCCAGCAGCGATGGGACAGGGTGGGGCTATGGCTACACCTTC
NA,NA,TRBV6-5,TRBJ2-2,CASRDSNTGELFF,TGTGCCAGCAGGGACAGTAACACCGGGGAGCTGTTTTTT
NA,NA,TRBV7-2,TRBJ2-3,CASSFPGADTQYF,TGTGCCAGCAGCTTCCCAGGGGCAGATACGCAGTATTTT
NA,NA,TRBV5-6,TRBJ1-3,CASSLRRRNTIYF,TGTGCCAGCAGCTTGAGAAGGAGAAACACCATATATTTT
NA,NA,TRBV10-3,TRBJ1-4,CAISGGDLGEKLFF,TGTGCCATCAGTGGGGGGGACTTGGGTGAAAAACTGTTTTTT
NA,NA,TRBV5-1,TRBJ1-1,CASSFQATGDHTEAFF,TGCGCCAGCAGCTTTCAGGCAACAGGTGACCACACTGAAGCTTTCTTT
NA,TRBD2,TRBV19,TRBJ2-3,CASRPTSGSPTQYF,TGTGCCAGTAGGCCGACTAGCGGGAGTCCTACGCAGTATTTT
NA,NA,TRBV4-2,TRBJ2-1,CASSQSPYNEQFF,TGTGCCAGCAGCCAATCCCCCTACAATGAGCAGTTCTTC
NA,NA,TRBV2,TRBJ2-7,CASRGTLYEQYF,TGTGCCAGCAGAGGGACCTTATACGAGCAGTACTTC
NA,NA,TRBV28,TRBJ1-2,CASSQQANYGYTF,TGTGCCAGCAGTCAACAGGCTAACTATGGCTACACCTTC
NA,NA,TRBV19,TRBJ1-2,CASSIDGLDGYTF,TGTGCCAGTAGTATAGACGGGCTGGATGGCTACACCTTC
NA,NA,TRBV5-1,TRBJ2-1,CASCSGGWSYNEQFF,TGCGCCAGCTGTTCGGGGGGCTGGTCCTACAATGAGCAGTTCTTC
NA,NA,TRBV18,TRBJ2-1,CASSPYSYNEQFF,TGTGCCAGCTCACCATATAGCTACAATGAGCAGTTCTTC
NA,NA,TRBV7-8,TRBJ1-5,CASSLVGYSNQPQHF,TGTGCCAGCAGCTTAGTTGGGTATAGCAATCAGCCCCAGCATTTT
once,NA,TRBV18,TRBJ1-2,CASSPRQDYGYTF,TGTGCCAGCTCACCACGGCAGGACTATGGCTACACCTTC
NA,NA,TRBV5-1,TRBJ1-2,CASSLTPRDYGYTF,TGCGCCAGCAGCTTAACCCCAAGGGACTATGGCTACACCTTC
NA,TRBD1,TRBV11-2,TRBJ2-7,CASRDRGLSYEQYF,TGTGCCAGCAGAGACAGGGGGCTTTCCTACGAGCAGTACTTC
NA,TRBD1,TRBV19,TRBJ1-1,CASSTTGIPEAFF,TGTGCCAGTAGTACGACAGGGATCCCTGAAGCTTTCTTT
NA,NA,TRBV30,TRBJ1-1,CAWRRTVNTEAFF,TGTGCCTGGAGAAGGACAGTGAACACTGAAGCTTTCTTT
NA,NA,TRBV19,TRBJ1-3,CASSILSGDFSGNTIYF,TGTGCCAGTAGTATTTTATCAGGGGATTTCTCTGGAAACACCATATATTTT
once,TRBD2,TRBV28,TRBJ2-3,CASRTSGRAVGTDTQYF,TGTGCCAGCAGGACTAGCGGGAGGGCCGTGGGCACAGATACGCAGTATTTT
NA,NA,TRBV5-6,TRBJ1-1,CASSPRVAAEAFF,TGTGCCAGCAGCCCTCGGGTTGCCGCTGAAGCTTTCTTT
NA,TRBD1,TRBV5-1,TRBJ1-1,CASSWTGMNTEAFF,TGCGCCAGCAGCTGGACAGGGATGAACACTGAAGCTTTCTTC
NA,TRBD2,TRBV6-1,TRBJ2-2,CASSVTSQVGELFF,TGTGCCAGCAGCGTGACTAGCCAGGTCGGGGAGCTGTTTTTT
NA,TRBD1,TRBV2,TRBJ2-2,CASSNRGSNTGELFF,TGTGCCAGCAGCAACAGGGGATCGAACACCGGGGAGCTGTTTTTT